The 27 T cell receptor beta chains given below trace back to one sample, sequenced in a study of T cell responses to AZD1222 COVID-19 vaccine. Measured with immunoSEQ multiplex PCR; TCRdb has only the in-frame clones, and not every one. The sample has 95,000 to 150,000 clones, 88% seen once. The sequences come from peripheral blood, collected on day 0 of AZD1222 vaccination. These receptors came from an adult in good health.

The chain combines TRBV7-2 with TRBJ1-5; 8 bases fit TRBD1. The length of the CDR3 is 16 residues. From germline, CDR1 is SGHTA and CDR2 FQGNSA. J lost 6 bases, V lost 2 bases, and 9 bases had no gene match. In DNA, the CDR3 is TGTGCCAGCAGCTTACTGGCAGGGGGCGTCCCTCAGCCCCAGCATTTT. As protein: CASSLLAGGVPQPQHF.

The chain links TRBV12-3 or TRBV12-4 to TRBJ1-2; TRBD1 matches 8 bases. The ends lost 5 bases at V and 8 bases at J; junction bases unmatched: 7. The CDR3 has 13 amino acids. The CDR3 region has the DNA TGTGCCAGCAGTCGGACAGGGACGATGGGCTACACCTTC. Encoded protein: CASSRTGTMGYTF.

On this clone itself: A read error may explain this, as a much larger clone is one base away. The V call is TRBV7-2, the J call TRBJ2-7, with D uncertain. CDR1 and CDR2 from the germline V gene are SGHTA and FQGNSA. The V end was cut by 1 base, the J end by 3 bases, with 4 bases between. The length of the CDR3 is 12 residues. DNA of the CDR3: TGTGCCAGCAGCTTAGGTGTCTACGAGCAGTACTTC. Translated: CASSLGVYEQYF. The variable domain in full, completed from reference TRBV7-2 and TRBJ2-7, reads GAGVSQSPSNKVTEKGKDVELRCDPISGHTALYWYRQSLGQGLEFLIYFQGNSAPDKSGLPSDRFSAERTGGSVSTLTIQRTQQEDSAVYLCASSLGVYEQYFGPGTRLTVT.

V gene TRBV9 combines with J gene TRBJ2-2; no definite D call. Per the germline V gene, CDR1 is SGDLS and CDR2 is YYNGEE. The CDR3 loop spans 14 amino acids. Trimming removed 1 base from V and 5 bases from J, with 9 bases in between. The CDR3 DNA is TGTGCCAGCAGCGTATCTCCGGAAACCGGGGAGCTGTTTTTT. It is translated as CASSVSPETGELFF.

The chain employs TRBV6-2 or TRBV6-3 and TRBJ2-7, with 10 bases lining up with TRBD2. V shed 2 bases, J shed 6 bases, and the junction held 10 bases outside the gene matches. Germline CDR1 is MNHEY and CDR2 is SVGEGT. This CDR3 spans 16 amino acids. The DNA of the CDR3 is TGTGCCAGCAGTTACCAGGGAAGCGGGGGGGCTGTCGAGCAGTACTTC. Translated, it gives CASSYQGSGGAVEQYF.

This chain links TRBV23-1 with TRBJ1-5; D is perhaps TRBD1 (6 bases). TRBV23-1 is filed as an ORF, its function uncertain. Trimming took 2 bases from V and 10 from J, leaving 18 bases between them. The CDR3 loop spans 15 amino acids. CDR3 loop: CASSQATGFMGPQHF. In nucleotides, the CDR3 is TGCGCCAGCAGTCAAGCAACAGGGTTTATGGGCCCCCAGCATTTT.

The CDR3 protein is CASSFWREQETQYF. In DNA form, the CDR3 reads TGTGCCAGCAGCTTCTGGAGGGAACAAGAGACCCAGTACTTC. V is TRBV7-9 and J is TRBJ2-5, with D possibly being TRBD2 (6 bases). This CDR3 spans 14 amino acids. Trimming took 3 bases from V and 2 from J, leaving 10 bases between them. Germline lookup yields CDR1 SEHNR and CDR2 FQNEAQ (reference sequence).

This clone is medium-sized (0.01 to 0.1%) by share. The chain is built from TRBV4-3 and TRBJ2-1; D could derive from TRBD1 or TRBD2 (6 bases each). CDR1 and CDR2 (germline): LGHNA, YSLEER. V was pared by 8 bases and J by 9 bases, with 20 bases between. The CDR3 contains 14 residues. The CDR3 here is CASAQDGGLGEQFF. The CDR3 bases are TGCGCCAGCGCACAAGATGGGGGGCTCGGTGAGCAGTTCTTC.

The V gene is TRBV4-3, the J gene TRBJ1-2; 9 bases are shared with TRBD1. The germline gives CDR1 LGHNA, CDR2 YSLEER. The CDR3 sequence is 15 residues long. The V gene end was trimmed by 1 base and the J gene end by 7 bases; junction bases not matched to a gene: 7. CDR3 sequence: CASSQVQGAKGGYTF. The CDR3, as DNA: TGCGCCAGCAGCCAAGTACAGGGGGCAAAGGGTGGCTACACCTTC.

The chain is built from TRBV5-1 and TRBJ1-5, with D uncertain. This CDR3 has 15 amino acids. Germline CDR1 and CDR2: SGHRS and YFSETQ. Trimming took 0 bases from V and 0 from J, leaving 7 bases between them. CDR3 loop: CASSLVGNSNQPQHF. The CDR3, as DNA: TGCGCCAGCAGCTTGGTTGGGAATAGCAATCAGCCCCAGCATTTT.

The gene calls are TRBV29-1 and TRBJ2-7, with 8 bases that match TRBD1. Germline V gives CDR1 SQVTM, CDR2 ANQGSEA. The V and J ends lost 4 bases and 6 bases, in that order; junction bases with no gene match: 11. The CDR3 contains 14 residues. The CDR3 is CSVGLTTGASEQYF. The CDR3 region has the DNA TGCAGCGTTGGTCTTACGACAGGGGCGTCCGAGCAGTACTTC.

The J gene is TRBJ1-4, the V gene TRBV4-1; D gene uncertain. This CDR3 region has 14 residues. CDR1 and CDR2 (germline): MGHRA, YSYEKL. Trimming stripped 0 bases from V and 4 bases from J, with 6 bases between. The CDR3 DNA sequence: TGCGCCAGCAGCCAAGATGCCGGTAATGAAAAACTGTTTTTT. Residues: CASSQDAGNEKLFF.

The rearrangement joins TRBV7-8 to TRBJ1-6; D not resolved. The CDR3 is 14 amino acids. Between the trimmed V and J ends, which lost 2 bases and 6 bases, there was a span of 8 bases. Germline CDR1 is SGHVS and CDR2 is FQNEAQ. CDR3 amino acids: CASSLKTFNSPLHF. CDR3 coding DNA: TGTGCCAGCAGCTTAAAAACTTTTAATTCACCCCTCCACTTT.

The chain couples TRBV9 to TRBJ1-2; TRBD1 matches at 7 bases. Per germline, CDR1 SGDLS and CDR2 YYNGEE. Germline trimming cut 3 bases from V and 4 bases from J; bases unmatched to any gene: 9. The CDR3 sequence is 15 residues long. CDR3 nucleotides: TGTGCCAGCAGCGGATTTCCGACAGGGACCTATGGCTACACCTTC. It translates to CASSGFPTGTYGYTF.

The V call is TRBV5-4, the J call TRBJ1-2, with 9 positions matching TRBD1. Germline CDR1 SGHNT, CDR2 YYREEE (reference sequence). The CDR3 is 13 residues long. Unmatched junction bases numbered 9, after V lost 4 bases and J lost 11 bases. The CDR3 is CASSGGQGIFYTF. DNA of the CDR3: TGTGCCAGCAGCGGGGGACAGGGCATCTTTTACACCTTC.

This chain links TRBV6-5 with TRBJ1-3; D might be TRBD1 (6 bases). The CDR3 loop spans 15 amino acids. Germline V CDR1 and CDR2: MNHEY, SVGAGI. V was trimmed by 4 bases and J by 0 bases, leaving 10 bases between them. The CDR3 here is CASSSTGSSGNTIYF. In DNA, the CDR3 is TGTGCCAGCAGTTCCACAGGGAGCTCTGGAAACACCATATATTTT.

The V gene is TRBV14, the J gene TRBJ2-7; unclear D gene. V was cut by 4 bases and J by 2 bases, with 15 bases left in between. CDR1 is SGHDN, CDR2 FVKESK, per germline. This CDR3 has 15 amino acids. The CDR3 DNA sequence: TGTGCCAGCAGCCTCGATCATGGCCCGACCTACGAGCAGTACTTC. The encoded protein is CASSLDHGPTYEQYF. Full variable domain (outside the CDR3, taken from reference TRBV14 and TRBJ2-7): EAGVTQFPSHSVIEKGQTVTLRCDPISGHDNLYWYRRVMGKEIKFLLHFVKESKQDESGMPNNRFLAERTGGTYSTLKVQPAELEDSGVYFCASSLDHGPTYEQYFGPGTRLTVT.

The chain couples TRBV6-5 to TRBJ1-1; D possibly corresponds to TRBD1 (6 bases). CDR1 is MNHEY, CDR2 SVGAGI, per germline. Trimming took off 8 bases at V and 8 bases at J, with 18 bases between the two ends. The CDR3 has 13 residues. Written as DNA, the CDR3 is TGTGCCAGCCTACTTTGGGGGGGGGCCGAAGCTTTCTTT. This sequence encodes CASLLWGGAEAFF.

The rearrangement joins TRBV19 to TRBJ2-5; D possibly uses TRBD1 or TRBD2 (6 bases each). V gave up 6 bases and J gave up 6 bases, with 17 bases separating them. Germline-derived CDR1 and CDR2 are LNHDA and SQIVND (reference sequence). The CDR3 sequence is 14 residues long. DNA for the CDR3: TGTGCCAGTAGGGACTCAGGGGCGGGGCAGACCCAGTACTTC. Translating gives CASRDSGAGQTQYF.

The chain links TRBV5-1 to TRBJ2-1, with 8 bases fitting TRBD1. Germline assignment: CDR1 SGHRS and CDR2 YFSETQ. This CDR3 is 15 amino acids long. The trim removed 4 bases at V and 9 bases at J, leaving 12 bases unmatched. DNA for the CDR3: TGCGCCAGCAGCGCAAAACAGGGGGAGGATACTGAGCAGTTCTTC. Protein product: CASSAKQGEDTEQFF.

CDR3 loop: CASSDSPIYGYTF. The CDR3, as DNA: TGTGCCAGCAGTGACAGTCCAATCTATGGCTACACCTTC. The chain couples TRBV6-1 to TRBJ1-2; D is uncertain. Germline CDR1 and CDR2: MNHNS and SASEGT. The CDR3 is 13 amino acids. V dropped 3 bases and J dropped 4 bases, with 9 bases sitting between them.

V is TRBV11-2 and J is TRBJ2-1; 11 bases align to TRBD2. The junction had 6 bases not matched to a gene; V was cut back by 1 base and J by 1 base. Germline CDR1 SGHAT, CDR2 FQNNGV. The CDR3 consists of 18 residues. Here the CDR3 DNA reads TGTGCCAGCAGCTTAGCCCCTAGCGGGGGGCGATCCTACAATGAGCAGTTCTTC. It yields the protein CASSLAPSGGRSYNEQFF.

The genes are TRBV7-9 and TRBJ1-2; D call uncertain. CDR3 length: 15 amino acids. Trimming shortened V by 1 base and J by 0 bases, and 9 bases separated the two germline ends. Germline V gives CDR1 SEHNR, CDR2 FQNEAQ (reference sequence). DNA for the CDR3: TGTGCCAGCAGCTTAGGGTCTGGGGCTAACTATGGCTACACCTTC. This translates into CASSLGSGANYGYTF.

V gene TRBV4-1 combines with J gene TRBJ2-1; 11 bases agree with TRBD2. Germline CDR1 MGHRA, CDR2 YSYEKL. V shed 0 bases and J 4 bases; nucleotides not matched to a gene: 8. The CDR3 totals 18 residues. CDR3 nucleotides: TGCGCCAGCAGCCAAGATGATCCTAGCGGGGGGTTGTACAATGAGCAGTTCTTC. It codes for CASSQDDPSGGLYNEQFF.

This chain links TRBV12-5 with TRBJ1-2, with 7 bases lining up with TRBD1. Per the germline V gene, CDR1 is LGHNT and CDR2 is FRNRAP. The CDR3 has 13 residues. The J segment lost 6 bases and the V segment lost 6 bases, leaving 7 bases of the junction unmatched. In nucleotides, the CDR3 is TGTGCTAGTGGACTGACAGGGAGGAATGGCTACACCTTC. Its translation: CASGLTGRNGYTF.

The chain combines TRBV18 with TRBJ1-2, with D unresolved. Deletions cut 2 bases from V and 5 bases from J, with 9 bases between. The CDR3 is 13 residues long. Per the germline V gene, CDR1 is KGHSH and CDR2 is LQKENI. CDR3 bases: TGTGCCAGCTCACCAGGGCTGTATTATGGCTACACCTTC. Its translation is CASSPGLYYGYTF.

The CDR3 DNA is TGTGCCAGCAGCTCAAACACCCAGGGGATTAGTTCACCCCTCCACTTT. This sequence encodes CASSSNTQGISSPLHF. V is TRBV7-9 and J is TRBJ1-6, with D tentatively TRBD1 (6 bases). Germline assignment: CDR1 SEHNR and CDR2 FQNEAQ (reference sequence). V lost 4 bases and J lost 9, with 19 bases in between. The CDR3 loop spans 16 amino acids.